This T cell receptor beta chain was found in a study of glioma-infiltrating T cells after dendritic cell vaccination. Study information: Autologous tumor lysate was loaded overnight onto monocyte-derived dendritic cells grown 6 to 7 days with IL-4 and GM-CSF.

Assay used: immunoSEQ multiplex PCR; TCRdb lists only in-frame clones, some missing. The table lists tens of thousands of clones, approximately 87% of them singletons. CDR3 length equals 17 residues. Per the germline V gene, CDR1 is MDHEN and CDR2 is SYDVKM. V lost 2 bases, J lost 6 bases, and 15 bases stayed unmatched. Time point indicated: after dendritic cell vaccination, including at tumor progression/relapse. This chain connects TRBV28 to TRBJ1-1, with TRBD1 identical over 7 bases. The sequence derives from a human donor with glioblastoma. Sequencing was performed on blood, taken after dendritic cell vaccination. This CDR3 reads CASSLTRGAGGYAEAFF. The CDR3 DNA follows: TGTGCCAGCAGTTTAACTAGAGGGGCAGGGGGGTACGCTGAAGCTTTCTTT.